What follows are 14 T cell receptor beta chains derived from one specimen sequenced in a study of regulatory T cells in long-lasting Graves disease (dated by TCRdb to about 2021). Receptor libraries were prepared by multiplex PCR. The sample was run on an Illumina HiSeq 4000. iRepertoire HTBI primers and Arm-PCR amplification of CDR3 regions were used to construct TCR beta libraries. TCRdb took the public reads, trimmed them with fastp at Q25, ran MiXCR for clone calling and kept in-frame beta chains. Rows with a matching CDR3 protein are joined into one entry that keeps the most common DNA and genes. This sample comprises approximately 470,000 distinct CDR3 sequences, roughly 16% of them detected only once. The ten largest make up roughly an eighth of the sample. The time point label here, explained by the study, means: newly diagnosed GD, antithyroid drugs for less than 3 months. For both TCR sequencing and RNA sequencing, RNA was extracted from PBMCs using TRIzol.

The sample was also linked to a second study, of T cells in Graves' hyperthyroidism and ophthalmopathy.

The sample here was peripheral blood mononuclear cells (PBMCs), taken at new diagnosis, from a patient treated with antithyroid drugs. Receptor source: a man aged 35-49 years with Graves disease. Donor details come from another sample of the same person, matched by shared clones.

As regards this clonotype: A read error is possible here, since a much larger clone lies one base away. The J gene is TRBJ2-1, the V gene TRBV30, with 14 bases lining up with TRBD2. Germline CDR1 and CDR2: GTSNPN and SVGIG (reference sequence). This CDR3 is built from 18 residues. CDR3 coding DNA: TGTGTCTGGAGTGGCGGTGGCCTGACTAGCGGGAGGGCGAATGAGCAGTTCTTC. Translating gives CVWSGGGLTSGRANEQFF.

The sample holds a few counts of this clonotype. This sequence joins TRBV6-1 and TRBJ2-2; 9 bases map to TRBD2. CDR1 MNHNS and CDR2 SASEGT come from the germline V gene. V dropped 7 bases and J dropped 4; count of bases not matched to a gene: 10. The length of the CDR3 is 16 residues. The CDR3 coding sequence is TGTGCCAGCACCCGATTAGCGGGAGATGGCACCGGGGAGCTGTTTTTT. It codes for CASTRLAGDGTGELFF.

Many counts were recorded for this clonotype. The chain recombines TRBV29-1 with TRBJ2-7, with 11 positions matching TRBD2. Per the germline V gene, CDR1 is SQVTM and CDR2 is ANQGSEA. V was pared by 6 bases and J by 2 bases, with 9 bases of the junction left unmatched. This CDR3 contains 15 residues. CDR3 protein: CSVQYRLAGPYEQYF. The CDR3 DNA follows: TGCAGCGTCCAATACCGACTAGCGGGACCCTACGAGCAGTACTTC.

There are a few counts of this clonotype. CDR3 sequence reads: CASGQSGTSFNEQFF. DNA of the CDR3: TGTGCCAGCGGCCAATCCGGGACTAGCTTCAATGAGCAGTTCTTC. The chain uses TRBV11-3 and TRBJ2-1, with 9 nucleotides matching TRBD2. V dropped 8 bases and J dropped 6; count of bases not matched to a gene: 11. This CDR3 is 15 amino acids long. Germline-derived CDR1 and CDR2 are SGHNT and YENEEA.

This clonotype was seen at least ten times. In DNA form, the CDR3 reads TGCAGTGCTAGAGATCAGGATAGCGGGAGGCCGAACACCGGGGAGCTGTTTTTT. Translation gives CSARDQDSGRPNTGELFF. The chain joins TRBV20-1 to TRBJ2-2, with 10 bases fitting TRBD2. This CDR3 has 18 residues. V lost 0 bases and J lost 0; bases outside the gene matches: 7. The germline gives CDR1 DFQATT, CDR2 SNEGSKA (reference sequence).

This clonotype was found many times. The chain combines TRBV6-5 with TRBJ2-3; no reliable D call. V lost 2 bases and J lost 9, with 9 bases in between. There are 12 residues in the CDR3. Germline CDR1 MNHEY, CDR2 SVGAGI. The CDR3 DNA reads TGTGCCAGCAGTTACCTTTCCTCGACGCAGTATTTT. Translating it yields CASSYLSSTQYF.

Comment on this clonotype: At one of its ends the junction is not consistent with the germline gene, which may arise from a read error. The chain employs TRBV20-1 and TRBJ2-7; 12 bases map to TRBD1. The CDR3 is made up of 12 amino acids. CDR1 is DFQATT and CDR2 is SNEGSKA in the germline V gene (reference sequence). The CDR3 spells CSARDLGTGGSF. As DNA, the CDR3 is TGCAGTGCTAGAGATCTCGGGACAGGGGGCAGTTTC.

Notes on this clonotype: One base away lies a much larger clone, so this may be a sequencing read error. The gene calls are TRBV12-3 or TRBV12-4 and TRBJ2-4; 7 nucleotides line up with TRBD1. Unmatched junction bases numbered 8, after V lost 8 bases and J lost 4 bases. The CDR3 contains 14 residues. Here the CDR3 reads CASGKTGLKNIQYF. Written as DNA, the CDR3 is TGTGCCAGCGGAAAGACAGGGCTAAAAAACATTCAGTACTTC.

In this sample, this clonotype turned up many times. V usage is TRBV29-1 and J usage is TRBJ1-1; the D is unclear. The germline V gene encodes CDR1 SQVTM and CDR2 ANQGSEA. The V end was cut by 0 bases, the J end by 2 bases, with 7 bases between. The CDR3 has 13 residues. CDR3 sequence: CSVEDNSNTEAFF. Written as DNA, the CDR3 is TGCAGCGTTGAAGATAACTCAAACACTGAAGCTTTCTTT.

This clonotype has ten or more counts. J is TRBJ2-7 and V is TRBV30; TRBD2 agrees at 15 bases. With V trimmed by 2 bases and J by 1 base, 6 bases remained unmatched. This CDR3 has 17 residues. CDR1 and CDR2 from the germline V gene are GTSNPN and SVGIG (reference sequence). The CDR3 here is CAWSPRTSGRVSYEQYF. The DNA of the CDR3 is TGTGCCTGGAGTCCTCGGACTAGCGGGAGGGTGTCCTACGAGCAGTACTTC. Drawing the rest from reference TRBV30 and TRBJ2-7, the complete variable domain is SQTIHQWPATLVQPVGSPLSLECTVEGTSNPNLYWYRQAAGRGLQLLFYSVGIGQISSEVPQNLSASRPQDRQFILSSKKLLLSDSGFYLCAWSPRTSGRVSYEQYFGPGTRLTVT.

Notes on this clonotype: A read error may be the cause here, since a much bigger clone is one base away. Here the CDR3 DNA reads TGTGCCAGCAGAGGCGACAGGGTAGGCACAGATACGCAGTATTTT. It specifies CASRGDRVGTDTQYF. This chain connects TRBV28 to TRBJ2-3, with 7 bases identical to TRBD1. The CDR3 runs 15 residues. CDR1 is MDHEN, CDR2 SYDVKM, per germline. V shed 6 bases and J 1 base; nucleotides not matched to a gene: 7.

Many counts were recorded for this clonotype. The chain is built from TRBV28 and TRBJ2-5; D unresolved. Trimming cost V 6 bases and J 7 bases, with 12 bases left between them. The CDR3 runs to 12 residues. The germline V gene has CDR1 MDHEN and CDR2 SYDVKM. CDR3 sequence reads: CASSNTGRTQYF. The CDR3 coding sequence is TGTGCCAGCAGCAACACCGGGCGGACCCAGTACTTC.

Note on this clonotype: A much larger clone differs by one base, so this may be a read error. J is TRBJ2-1 and V is TRBV29-1; 13 positions agree with TRBD2. V was pared by 3 bases and J by 10 bases, with 6 bases of the junction left unmatched. This CDR3 is built from 14 residues. In germline, CDR1 is SQVTM, CDR2 ANQGSEA. The CDR3 spells CSVEGLAGSYEQFF. The CDR3 DNA reads TGCAGCGTTGAGGGACTAGCGGGAAGCTACGAGCAGTTCTTC.

This clonotype was seen only a few times. The rearrangement links TRBV5-1 to TRBJ2-1; TRBD2 is a possible D gene (6 bases). Germline lookup yields CDR1 SGHRS and CDR2 YFSETQ. The germline V and J ends were trimmed by 5 bases and 12 bases, with 24 bases remaining between them. The CDR3 sequence is 15 residues long. Here the CDR3 reads CASRRTGRGIDAQFF. The CDR3 coding sequence is TGCGCCAGCAGGAGGACCGGGCGGGGTATCGATGCGCAGTTCTTC.